This entry concerns a single T cell receptor beta chain. The sample is drawn from a study of cytomegalovirus exposure and HLA in healthy donors. In the PCR, 60 Vbeta and 13 Jbeta primers were used. The method was immunoSEQ multiplex PCR; TCRdb's version includes in-frame clones alone and lacks a portion of them. Of 120,000 to 150,000 clones listed, about 79% are singletons. V was trimmed by 3 bases and J by 8 bases, leaving 10 bases between them. Germline values: CDR1 MNHEY, CDR2 SMNVEV (reference sequence). This CDR3 has 12 residues. The source is a man aged 40-49 years in good health and CMV-seropositive. The chain carries TRBV27 and TRBJ1-1; D possibly corresponds to TRBD1 (5 bases). Specimen: PBMCs. The CDR3 DNA follows: TGTGCCAGCAGTTTTAAGGGGCGGGAAGCTTTCTTT. It yields the protein CASSFKGREAFF.